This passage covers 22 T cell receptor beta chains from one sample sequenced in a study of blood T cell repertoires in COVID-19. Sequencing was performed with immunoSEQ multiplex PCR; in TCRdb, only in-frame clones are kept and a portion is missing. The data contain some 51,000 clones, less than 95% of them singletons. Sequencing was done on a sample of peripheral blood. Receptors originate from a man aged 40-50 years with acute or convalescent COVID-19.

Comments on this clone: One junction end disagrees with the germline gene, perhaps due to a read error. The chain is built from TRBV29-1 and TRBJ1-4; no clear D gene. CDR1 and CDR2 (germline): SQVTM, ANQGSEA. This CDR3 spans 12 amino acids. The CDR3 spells CGALFGPEKLFF. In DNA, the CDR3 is TGTGGCGCCCTTTTTGGGCCTGAAAAACTGTTTTTT. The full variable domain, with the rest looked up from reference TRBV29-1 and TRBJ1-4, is SAVISQKPSRDICQRGTSLTIQCQVDSQVTMMFWYRQQPGQSLTLIATANQGSEATYESGFVIDKFPISRPNLTFSTLTVSNMSPEDSSIYLCGALFGPEKLFFGSGTQLSVL.

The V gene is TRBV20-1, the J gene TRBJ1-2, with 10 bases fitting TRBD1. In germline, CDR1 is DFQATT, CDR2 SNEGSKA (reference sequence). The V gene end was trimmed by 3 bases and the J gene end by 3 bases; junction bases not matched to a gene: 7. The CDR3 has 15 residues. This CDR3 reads CSASERDRGDYGYTF. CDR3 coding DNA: TGCAGTGCTAGTGAGAGGGACAGGGGCGACTATGGCTACACCTTC.

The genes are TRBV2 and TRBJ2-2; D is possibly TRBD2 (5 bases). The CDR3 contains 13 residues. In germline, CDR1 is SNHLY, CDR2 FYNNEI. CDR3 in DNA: TGTGCAAAGGGTGGAGGGAACACCGGGGAGCTGTTTTTT. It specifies CAKGGGNTGELFF.

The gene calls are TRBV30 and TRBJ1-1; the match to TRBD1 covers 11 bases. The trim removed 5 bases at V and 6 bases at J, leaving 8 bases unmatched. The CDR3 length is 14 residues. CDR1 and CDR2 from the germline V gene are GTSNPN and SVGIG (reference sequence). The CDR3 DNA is TGTGCCTGGCGCAGAGGACAGGGGGCCTCTGAAGCTTTCTTT. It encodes CAWRRGQGASEAFF.

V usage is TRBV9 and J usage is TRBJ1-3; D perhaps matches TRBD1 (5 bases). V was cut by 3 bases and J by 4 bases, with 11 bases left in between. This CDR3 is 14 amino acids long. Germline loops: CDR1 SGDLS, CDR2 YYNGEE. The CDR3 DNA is TGTGCCAGCAGCGATCAAGGGGCCGGAAACACCATATATTTT. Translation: CASSDQGAGNTIYF.

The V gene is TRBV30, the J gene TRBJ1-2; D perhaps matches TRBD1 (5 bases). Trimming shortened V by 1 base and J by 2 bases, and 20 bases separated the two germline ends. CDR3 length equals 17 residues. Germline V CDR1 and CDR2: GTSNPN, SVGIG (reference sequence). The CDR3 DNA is TGTGCCTGGAGTGACTTTTCTGGGGCGGGAATAAACTATGGCTACACCTTC. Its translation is CAWSDFSGAGINYGYTF.

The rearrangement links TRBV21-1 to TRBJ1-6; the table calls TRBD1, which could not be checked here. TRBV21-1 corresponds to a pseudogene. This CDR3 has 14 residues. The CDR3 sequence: CASSKGQANSPLHF. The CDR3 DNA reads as TGTGCCAGCAGCAAGGGACAGGCTAATTCACCCCTCCACTTT.

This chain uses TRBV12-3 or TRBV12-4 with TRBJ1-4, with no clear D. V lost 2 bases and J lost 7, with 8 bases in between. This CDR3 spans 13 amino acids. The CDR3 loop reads CASSLRESEKLFF. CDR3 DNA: TGTGCCAGCAGTTTACGTGAGAGTGAAAAACTGTTTTTT.

The CDR3 region is CASSPRTSGRAFEQFF. CDR3 sequence (DNA): TGTGCCAGCAGCCCCCGGACTAGCGGGAGGGCATTCGAGCAGTTCTTC. V is TRBV11-2 and J is TRBJ2-1; 15 bases map to TRBD2. This CDR3 is built from 16 residues. Germline values: CDR1 SGHAT, CDR2 FQNNGV. V lost 5 bases and J lost 10; bases outside the gene matches: 9. The full variable domain, with the rest looked up from reference TRBV11-2 and TRBJ2-1, is EAGVAQSPRYKIIEKRQSVAFWCNPISGHATLYWYQQILGQGPKLLIQFQNNGVVDDSQLPKDRFSAERLKGVDSTLKIQPAKLEDSAVYLCASSPRTSGRAFEQFFGPGTRLTVL.

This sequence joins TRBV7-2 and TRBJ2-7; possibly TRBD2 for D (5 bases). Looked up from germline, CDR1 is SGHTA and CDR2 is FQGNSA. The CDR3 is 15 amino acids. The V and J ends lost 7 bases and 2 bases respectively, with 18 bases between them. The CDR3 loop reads CASTHRGVRPYEQYF. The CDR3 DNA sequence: TGTGCCAGCACCCATCGGGGTGTACGGCCCTACGAGCAGTACTTC.

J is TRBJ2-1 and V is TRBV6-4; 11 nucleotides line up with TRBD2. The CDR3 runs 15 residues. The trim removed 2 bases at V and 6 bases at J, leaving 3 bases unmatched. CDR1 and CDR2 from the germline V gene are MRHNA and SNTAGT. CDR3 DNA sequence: TGTGCCAGCAGTGACCGGCTAGCGGGAGGCAATGAGCAGTTCTTC. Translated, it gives CASSDRLAGGNEQFF.

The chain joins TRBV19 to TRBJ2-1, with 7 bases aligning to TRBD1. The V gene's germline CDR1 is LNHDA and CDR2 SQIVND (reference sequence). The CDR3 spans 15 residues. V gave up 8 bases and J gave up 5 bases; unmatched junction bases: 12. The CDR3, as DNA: TGTGCCAGTTCCCGTCCGACAGGGTTAAACAATGAGCAGTTCTTC. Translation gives CASSRPTGLNNEQFF.

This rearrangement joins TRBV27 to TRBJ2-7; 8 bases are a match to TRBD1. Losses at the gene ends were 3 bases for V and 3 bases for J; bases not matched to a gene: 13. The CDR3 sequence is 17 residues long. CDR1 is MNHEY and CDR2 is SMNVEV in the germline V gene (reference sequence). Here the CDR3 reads CASSLRQGASIIYEQYF. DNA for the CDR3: TGTGCCAGCAGTTTGCGGCAGGGGGCCTCTATAATCTACGAGCAGTACTTC.

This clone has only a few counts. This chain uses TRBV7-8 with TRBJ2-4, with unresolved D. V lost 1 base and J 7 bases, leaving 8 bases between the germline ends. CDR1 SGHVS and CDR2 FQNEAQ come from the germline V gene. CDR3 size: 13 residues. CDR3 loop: CASSLGLGNIQYF. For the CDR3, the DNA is TGTGCCAGCAGCTTAGGACTTGGGAACATTCAGTACTTC.

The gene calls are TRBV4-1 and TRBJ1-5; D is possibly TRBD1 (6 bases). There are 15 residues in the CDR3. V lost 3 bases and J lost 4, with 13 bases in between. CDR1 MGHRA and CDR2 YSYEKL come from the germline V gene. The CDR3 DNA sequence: TGCGCCAGCAGCCATCATGGACAGATAAATCAGCCCCAGCATTTT. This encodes CASSHHGQINQPQHF.

CDR3 sequence (DNA): TGCGCCAGCAGCTCAGGACTAGCGGGAGGGCCCCTGACAGATACGCAGTATTTT. It specifies CASSSGLAGGPLTDTQYF. The rearrangement uses TRBV5-1 and TRBJ2-3, with 15 bases fitting TRBD2. Looked up from germline, CDR1 is SGHRS and CDR2 is YFSETQ. This CDR3 region has 18 residues. V lost 3 bases, J lost 3 bases, and 8 bases stayed unmatched.

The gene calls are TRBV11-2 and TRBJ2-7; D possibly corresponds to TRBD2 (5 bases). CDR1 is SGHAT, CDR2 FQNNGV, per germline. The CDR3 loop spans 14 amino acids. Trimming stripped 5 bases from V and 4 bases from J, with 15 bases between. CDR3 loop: CASSPGLRGYEQYF. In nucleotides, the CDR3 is TGTGCCAGCAGCCCCGGTCTCCGCGGGTACGAGCAGTACTTC. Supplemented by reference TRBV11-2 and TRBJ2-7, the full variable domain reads EAGVAQSPRYKIIEKRQSVAFWCNPISGHATLYWYQQILGQGPKLLIQFQNNGVVDDSQLPKDRFSAERLKGVDSTLKIQPAKLEDSAVYLCASSPGLRGYEQYFGPGTRLTVT.

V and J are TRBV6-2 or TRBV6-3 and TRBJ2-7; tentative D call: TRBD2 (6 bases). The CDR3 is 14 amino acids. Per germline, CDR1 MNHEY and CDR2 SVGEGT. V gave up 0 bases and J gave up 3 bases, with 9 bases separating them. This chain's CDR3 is CASSYSGGRYEQYF. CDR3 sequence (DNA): TGTGCCAGCAGTTACTCCGGAGGGCGCTACGAGCAGTACTTC.

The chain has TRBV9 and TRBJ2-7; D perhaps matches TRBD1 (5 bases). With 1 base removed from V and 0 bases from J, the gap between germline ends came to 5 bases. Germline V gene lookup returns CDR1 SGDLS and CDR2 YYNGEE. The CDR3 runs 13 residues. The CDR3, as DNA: TGTGCCAGCAGCGTAACAGGCTCCTACGAGCAGTACTTC. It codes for CASSVTGSYEQYF.

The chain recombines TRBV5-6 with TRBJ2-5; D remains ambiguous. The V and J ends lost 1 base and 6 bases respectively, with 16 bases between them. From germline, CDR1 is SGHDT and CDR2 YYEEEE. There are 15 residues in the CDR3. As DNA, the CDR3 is TGTGCCAGCAGCTTGCTTTTTAGTGTTTTGAAGACCCAGTACTTC. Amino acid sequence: CASSLLFSVLKTQYF.

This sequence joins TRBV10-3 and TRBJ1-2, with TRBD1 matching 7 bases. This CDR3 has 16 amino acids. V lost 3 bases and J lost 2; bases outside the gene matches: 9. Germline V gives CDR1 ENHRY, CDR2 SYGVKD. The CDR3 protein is CAISDKRGQKNYGYTF. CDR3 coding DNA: TGTGCCATCAGTGATAAAAGGGGGCAGAAGAACTATGGCTACACCTTC.

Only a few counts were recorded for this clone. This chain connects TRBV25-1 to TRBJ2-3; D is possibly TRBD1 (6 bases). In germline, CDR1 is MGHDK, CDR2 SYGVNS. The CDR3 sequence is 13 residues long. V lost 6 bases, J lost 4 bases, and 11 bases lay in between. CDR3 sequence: CASRQGGPDTQYF. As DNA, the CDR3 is TGTGCCAGCAGACAGGGCGGCCCAGATACGCAGTATTTT.